Presented here are 10 T cell receptor beta chains from one specimen sequenced in a study of control samples from healthy donors and cancer patients. TCRdb's copy holds only in-frame clones and misses some; the assay was immunoSEQ multiplex PCR. Here the sample spans 90,000 to 100,000 clones, about four fifths being singletons. The sequenced material came from blood. All receptors come from a woman aged 25-40 years in good health.

V is TRBV6-4 and J is TRBJ2-1, with 12 bases matching TRBD2. The CDR3 runs 18 residues. The junction had 17 bases not matched to a gene; V was cut back by 2 bases and J by 12 bases. CDR1 and CDR2 (germline): MRHNA, SNTAGT. Written as DNA, the CDR3 is TGTGCCAGCAGTGACGCGGGTATTGGACTAGCGGGGCCTAAAGGGCAGTTCTTC. This codes for CASSDAGIGLAGPKGQFF.

This chain links TRBV11-3 with TRBJ2-1, with TRBD2 identical over 12 bases. The ends lost 3 bases at V and 8 bases at J; junction bases unmatched: 5. The CDR3 is 15 residues long. CDR1 and CDR2 (germline): SGHNT, YENEEA. This CDR3 is CASSLGLAGIDEQFF. The CDR3 DNA reads as TGTGCCAGCAGCTTGGGACTAGCGGGTATCGATGAGCAGTTCTTC.

This sequence joins TRBV2 and TRBJ1-4, with D unresolved. CDR3 length: 13 residues. Trimming took 8 bases from V and 3 from J, leaving 10 bases between them. Germline CDR1 and CDR2: SNHLY and FYNNEI. The CDR3 nucleotides read TGTGCCAGCGGAGGAAGGGCTAATGAAAAACTGTTTTTT. Its protein product is CASGGRANEKLFF.

The rearrangement joins TRBV6-2 or TRBV6-3 to TRBJ2-3; TRBD2 matches 12 bases. The CDR3 length is 16 residues. CDR1 MNHEY and CDR2 SVGEGT come from the germline V gene. J was trimmed by 6 bases and V by 3 bases; bases with no gene match: 7. Here the CDR3 reads CASSYRSLAGGDTQYF. DNA for the CDR3: TGTGCCAGCAGTTATCGGTCCCTAGCGGGGGGGGATACGCAGTATTTT.

The genes are TRBV30 and TRBJ2-3; unclear D gene. From germline, CDR1 is GTSNPN and CDR2 SVGIG (reference sequence). CDR3 length: 11 residues. V lost 3 bases and J lost 6, with 7 bases in between. This CDR3 reads CAWRGPDTQYF. The CDR3 coding sequence is TGTGCCTGGAGGGGTCCTGATACGCAGTATTTT. Full variable domain (rest looked up from reference TRBV30 and TRBJ2-3): SQTIHQWPATLVQPVGSPLSLECTVEGTSNPNLYWYRQAAGRGLQLLFYSVGIGQISSEVPQNLSASRPQDRQFILSSKKLLLSDSGFYLCAWRGPDTQYFGPGTRLTVL.

The chain joins TRBV15 to TRBJ1-4; D is uncertain. This CDR3 comprises 17 residues. Per germline, CDR1 LNHNV and CDR2 YYDKDF (reference sequence). The V and J ends lost 0 bases and 0 bases respectively, with 11 bases between them. This CDR3 reads CATSRDRNSATNEKLFF. CDR3 DNA: TGTGCCACCAGCAGAGATAGGAACAGCGCAACTAATGAAAAACTGTTTTTT.

This chain joins TRBV30 and TRBJ2-5; D unclear. CDR1 and CDR2 from the germline V gene are GTSNPN and SVGIG (reference sequence). The V end was cut by 1 base, the J end by 5 bases, with 11 bases between. The CDR3 extends over 13 amino acids. The CDR3 region is CAWSDGSLETQYF. CDR3 nucleotides: TGTGCCTGGAGTGATGGATCCCTGGAGACCCAGTACTTC.

CDR3 sequence reads: CASGGTGFTYGYTF. CDR3 in DNA: TGTGCCAGCGGGGGGACAGGGTTTACCTATGGCTACACCTTC. The rearrangement joins TRBV6-5 to TRBJ1-2, with 9 positions matching TRBD1. Trimming removed 8 bases from V and 4 bases from J; junction bases left unmatched: 8. The germline CDR1 and CDR2 sequences are MNHEY and SVGAGI. The CDR3 sequence is 14 residues long.

In its sample, this clone was seen once. In nucleotides, the CDR3 is TGTGCCAGCATAACGGATAGCAATCAGCCCCAGCATTTT. Amino acid sequence: CASITDSNQPQHF. The chain carries TRBV6-5 and TRBJ1-5; D is uncertain. V was trimmed by 7 bases and J by 0 bases, leaving 7 bases between them. The germline CDR1 and CDR2 sequences are MNHEY and SVGAGI. This CDR3 is built from 13 residues.

This clone appeared a single time. The chain has TRBV7-2 and TRBJ2-5, with D possibly being TRBD1 (6 bases). V was cut by 7 bases and J by 0 bases, with 24 bases left in between. CDR3 length: 18 amino acids. Germline CDR1 and CDR2: SGHTA and FQGNSA. The DNA of the CDR3 is TGTGCCAGCACCCAAGGTTTCCGCCAGGGGACGTACCAAGAGACCCAGTACTTC. This sequence encodes CASTQGFRQGTYQETQYF.